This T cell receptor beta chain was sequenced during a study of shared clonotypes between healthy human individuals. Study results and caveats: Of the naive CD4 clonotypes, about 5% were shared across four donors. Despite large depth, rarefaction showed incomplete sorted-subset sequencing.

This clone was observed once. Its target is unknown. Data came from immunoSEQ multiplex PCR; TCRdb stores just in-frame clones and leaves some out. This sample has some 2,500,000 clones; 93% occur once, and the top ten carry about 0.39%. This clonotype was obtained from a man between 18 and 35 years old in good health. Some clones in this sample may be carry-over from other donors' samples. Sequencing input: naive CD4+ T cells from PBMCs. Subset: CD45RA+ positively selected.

CDR3 sequence reads: CASSRVAGNSYEQYF. CDR3 DNA: TGTGCCAGTAGTAGGGTCGCGGGGAACTCCTACGAGCAGTACTTC. The chain has TRBV19 and TRBJ2-7, with a weak D call TRBD2 (6 bases). From germline, CDR1 is LNHDA and CDR2 SQIVND (reference sequence). The CDR3 totals 15 residues. Trimming removed 4 bases from V and 0 bases from J, with 13 bases in between.